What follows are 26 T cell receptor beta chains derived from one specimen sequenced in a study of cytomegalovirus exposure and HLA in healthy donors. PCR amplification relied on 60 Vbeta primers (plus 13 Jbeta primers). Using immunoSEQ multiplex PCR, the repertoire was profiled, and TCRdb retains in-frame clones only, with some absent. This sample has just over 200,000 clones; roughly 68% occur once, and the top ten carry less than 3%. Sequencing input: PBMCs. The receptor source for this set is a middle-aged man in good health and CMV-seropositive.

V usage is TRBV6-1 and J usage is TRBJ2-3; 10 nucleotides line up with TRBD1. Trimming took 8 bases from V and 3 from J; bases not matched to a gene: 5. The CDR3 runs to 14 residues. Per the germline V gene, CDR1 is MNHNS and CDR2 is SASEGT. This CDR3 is CASLTGQGTDTQYF. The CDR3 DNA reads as TGTGCCAGCCTTACGGGACAGGGGACAGATACGCAGTATTTT.

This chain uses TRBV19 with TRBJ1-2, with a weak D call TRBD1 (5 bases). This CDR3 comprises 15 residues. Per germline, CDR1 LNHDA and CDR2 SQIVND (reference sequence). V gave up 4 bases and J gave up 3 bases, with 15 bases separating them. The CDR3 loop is CASSTRRGGDYGYTF. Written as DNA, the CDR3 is TGTGCCAGTAGTACCCGACGGGGGGGAGACTATGGCTACACCTTC.

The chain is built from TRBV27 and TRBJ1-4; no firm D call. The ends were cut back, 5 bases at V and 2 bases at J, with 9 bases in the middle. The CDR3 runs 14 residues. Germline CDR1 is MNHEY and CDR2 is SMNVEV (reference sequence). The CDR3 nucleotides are TGTGCCAGCAGTCCGAGGCGGACTAATGAAAAACTGTTTTTT. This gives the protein CASSPRRTNEKLFF.

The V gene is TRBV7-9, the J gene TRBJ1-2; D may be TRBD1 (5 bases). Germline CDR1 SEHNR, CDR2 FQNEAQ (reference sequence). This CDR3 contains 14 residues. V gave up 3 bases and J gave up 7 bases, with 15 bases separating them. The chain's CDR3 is CASSFGGTSGGYTF. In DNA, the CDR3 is TGTGCCAGCAGCTTCGGAGGGACGAGCGGTGGCTACACCTTC.

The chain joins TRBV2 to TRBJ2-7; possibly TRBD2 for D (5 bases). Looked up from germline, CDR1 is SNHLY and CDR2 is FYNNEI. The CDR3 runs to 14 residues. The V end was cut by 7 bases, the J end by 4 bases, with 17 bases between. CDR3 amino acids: CASNLIGLSYEQYF. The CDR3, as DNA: TGTGCCAGCAATTTGATAGGACTCTCATACGAGCAGTACTTC.

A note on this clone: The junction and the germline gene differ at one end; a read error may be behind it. The DNA of the CDR3 is TGTGCCAGCAGATATACCACAGGGAGCTCCTACAAGCAGTACTTC. Amino acid sequence: CASRYTTGSSYKQYF. The chain uses TRBV27 and TRBJ2-7; possibly TRBD1 for D (6 bases). CDR1 is MNHEY and CDR2 is SMNVEV in the germline V gene (reference sequence). The CDR3 loop spans 15 amino acids.

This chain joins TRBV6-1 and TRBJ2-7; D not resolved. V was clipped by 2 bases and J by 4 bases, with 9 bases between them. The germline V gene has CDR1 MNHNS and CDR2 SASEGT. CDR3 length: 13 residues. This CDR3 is CASSEFAIYEQYF. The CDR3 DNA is TGTGCCAGCAGTGAATTTGCGATTTACGAGCAGTACTTC.

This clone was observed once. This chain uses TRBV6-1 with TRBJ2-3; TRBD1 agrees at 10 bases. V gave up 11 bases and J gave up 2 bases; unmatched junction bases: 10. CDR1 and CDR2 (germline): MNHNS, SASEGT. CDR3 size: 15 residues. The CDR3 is CAGESGTGDTDTQYF. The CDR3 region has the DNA TGTGCCGGGGAATCCGGGACAGGGGACACAGATACGCAGTATTTT.

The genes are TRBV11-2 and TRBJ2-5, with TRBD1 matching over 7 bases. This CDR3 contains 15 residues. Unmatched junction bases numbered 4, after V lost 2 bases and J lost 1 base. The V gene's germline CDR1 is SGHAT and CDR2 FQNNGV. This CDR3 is CASSLYRGPQETQYF. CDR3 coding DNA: TGTGCCAGCAGCTTATACAGGGGCCCCCAAGAGACCCAGTACTTC.

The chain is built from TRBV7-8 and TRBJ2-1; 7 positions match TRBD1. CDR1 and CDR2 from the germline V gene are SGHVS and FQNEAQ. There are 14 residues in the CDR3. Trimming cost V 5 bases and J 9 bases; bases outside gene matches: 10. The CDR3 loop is CASSPSTGVGEQFF. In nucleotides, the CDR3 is TGTGCCAGCAGCCCCTCCACAGGGGTAGGTGAGCAGTTCTTC. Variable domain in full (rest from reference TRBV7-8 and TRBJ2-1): GAGVSQSPRYKVAKRGQDVALRCDPISGHVSLFWYQQALGQGPEFLTYFQNEAQLDKSGLPSDRFFAERPEGSVSTLKIQRTQQEDSAVYLCASSPSTGVGEQFFGPGTRLTVL.

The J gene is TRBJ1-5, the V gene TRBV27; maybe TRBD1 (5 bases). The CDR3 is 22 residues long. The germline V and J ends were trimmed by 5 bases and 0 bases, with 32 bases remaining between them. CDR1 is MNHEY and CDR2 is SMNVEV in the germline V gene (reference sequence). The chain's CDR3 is CASSVQVWEGWVLLLSNQPQHF. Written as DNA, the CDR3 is TGTGCCAGCAGTGTACAGGTTTGGGAGGGGTGGGTCCTCCTCCTTAGCAATCAGCCCCAGCATTTT.

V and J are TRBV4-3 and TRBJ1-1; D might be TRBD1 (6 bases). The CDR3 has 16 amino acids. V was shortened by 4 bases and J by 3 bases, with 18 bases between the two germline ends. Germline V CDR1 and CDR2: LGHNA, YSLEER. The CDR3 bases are TGCGCCAGCAGCCGCGACCCTTCGGGGACATACACTGAAGCTTTCTTT. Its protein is CASSRDPSGTYTEAFF.

DNA for the CDR3: TGTGCCAGCAGCGTAGGCGGGACAGATAATGAAAAACTGTTTTTT. Translation: CASSVGGTDNEKLFF. The chain carries TRBV9 and TRBJ1-4, with TRBD1 matching over 7 bases. Germline CDR1 is SGDLS and CDR2 is YYNGEE. V shed 0 bases and J 4 bases; nucleotides not matched to a gene: 3. This CDR3 is built from 15 residues.

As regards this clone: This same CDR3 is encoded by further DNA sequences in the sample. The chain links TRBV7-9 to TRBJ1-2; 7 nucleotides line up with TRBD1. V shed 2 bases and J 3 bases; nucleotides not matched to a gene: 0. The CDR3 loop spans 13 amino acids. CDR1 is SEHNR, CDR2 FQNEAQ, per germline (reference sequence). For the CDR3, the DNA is TGTGCCAGCAGCTTACAGGGGGACTATGGCTACACCTTC. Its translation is CASSLQGDYGYTF.

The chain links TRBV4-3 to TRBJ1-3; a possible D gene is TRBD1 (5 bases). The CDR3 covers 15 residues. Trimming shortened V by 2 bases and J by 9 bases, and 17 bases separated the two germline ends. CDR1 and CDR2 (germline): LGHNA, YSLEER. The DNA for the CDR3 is TGCGCCAGCAGCCAATTCTTGGGGCAGTCCGGCACCATATATTTT. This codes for CASSQFLGQSGTIYF.

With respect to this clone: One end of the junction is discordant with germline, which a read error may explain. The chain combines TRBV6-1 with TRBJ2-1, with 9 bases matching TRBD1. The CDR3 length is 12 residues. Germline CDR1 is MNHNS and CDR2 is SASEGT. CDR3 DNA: TGTGCCATACACAGGGGGCACAAGGAGCAGTTCTTC. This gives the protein CAIHRGHKEQFF.

CDR3 region: CASSQGKGVGYGYTF. The CDR3 DNA sequence: TGTGCCAGCAGCCAAGGGAAGGGGGTTGGTTATGGCTACACCTTC. The chain has TRBV4-2 and TRBJ1-2, with TRBD1 as a possible D gene (6 bases). The CDR3 is made up of 15 amino acids. V dropped 1 base and J dropped 5 bases, with 14 bases sitting between them. From germline, CDR1 is LGHNA and CDR2 YNFKEQ.

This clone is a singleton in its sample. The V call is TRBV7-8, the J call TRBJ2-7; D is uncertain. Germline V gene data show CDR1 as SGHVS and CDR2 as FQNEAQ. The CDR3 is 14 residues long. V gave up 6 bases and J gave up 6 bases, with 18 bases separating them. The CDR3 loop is CASSPENEIVEQYF. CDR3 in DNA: TGTGCCAGCAGTCCCGAGAATGAGATTGTCGAGCAGTACTTC.

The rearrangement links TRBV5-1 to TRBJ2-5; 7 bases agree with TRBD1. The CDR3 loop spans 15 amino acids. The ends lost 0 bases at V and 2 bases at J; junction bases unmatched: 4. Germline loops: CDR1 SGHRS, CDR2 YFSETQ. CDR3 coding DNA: TGCGCCAGCAGCTTGGCGTCGACAGGGCAAGAGACCCAGTACTTC. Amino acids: CASSLASTGQETQYF.

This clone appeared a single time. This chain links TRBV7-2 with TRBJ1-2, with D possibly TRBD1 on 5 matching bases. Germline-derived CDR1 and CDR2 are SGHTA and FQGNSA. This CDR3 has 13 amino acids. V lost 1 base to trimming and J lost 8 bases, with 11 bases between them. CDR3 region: CASSLGRERGYTF. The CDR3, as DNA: TGTGCCAGCAGCTTAGGCAGGGAACGGGGCTACACCTTC.

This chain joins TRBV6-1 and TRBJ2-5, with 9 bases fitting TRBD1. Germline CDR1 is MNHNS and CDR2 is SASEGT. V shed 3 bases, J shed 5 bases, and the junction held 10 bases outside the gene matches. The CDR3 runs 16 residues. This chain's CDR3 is CASSDPGTGMTETQYF. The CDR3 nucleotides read TGTGCCAGCAGTGACCCCGGGACAGGGATGACGGAGACCCAGTACTTC.

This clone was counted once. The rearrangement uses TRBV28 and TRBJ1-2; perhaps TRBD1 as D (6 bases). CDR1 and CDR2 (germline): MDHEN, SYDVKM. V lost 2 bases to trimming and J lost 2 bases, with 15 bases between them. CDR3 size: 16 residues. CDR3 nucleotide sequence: TGTGCCAGCAGTTTACGTCCAGGGGCCTACAACTATGGCTACACCTTC. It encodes CASSLRPGAYNYGYTF.

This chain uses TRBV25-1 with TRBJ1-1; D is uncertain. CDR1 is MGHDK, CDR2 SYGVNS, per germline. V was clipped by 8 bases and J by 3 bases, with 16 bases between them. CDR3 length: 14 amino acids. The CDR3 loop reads CASDGGRRDTEAFF. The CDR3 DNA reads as TGTGCCAGCGACGGCGGCCGGCGGGACACTGAAGCTTTCTTT.

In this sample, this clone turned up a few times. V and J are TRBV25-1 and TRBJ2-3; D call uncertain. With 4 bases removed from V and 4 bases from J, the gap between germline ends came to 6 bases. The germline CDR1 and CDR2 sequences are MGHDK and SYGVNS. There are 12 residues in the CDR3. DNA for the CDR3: TGTGCCAGCAGTGGAGGCGCAGATACGCAGTATTTT. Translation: CASSGGADTQYF.

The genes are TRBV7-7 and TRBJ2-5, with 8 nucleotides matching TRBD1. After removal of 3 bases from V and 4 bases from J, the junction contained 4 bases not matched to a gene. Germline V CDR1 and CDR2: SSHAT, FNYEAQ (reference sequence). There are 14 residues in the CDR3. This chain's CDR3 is CASSFNQGAETQYF. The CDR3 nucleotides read TGTGCCAGCAGCTTTAATCAGGGGGCAGAGACCCAGTACTTC. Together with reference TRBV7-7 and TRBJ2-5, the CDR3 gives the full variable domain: GAGVSQSPRYKVTKRGQDVTLRCDPISSHATLYWYQQALGQGPEFLTYFNYEAQPDKSGLPSDRFSAERPEGSISTLTIQRTEQRDSAMYRCASSFNQGAETQYFGPGTRLLVL.

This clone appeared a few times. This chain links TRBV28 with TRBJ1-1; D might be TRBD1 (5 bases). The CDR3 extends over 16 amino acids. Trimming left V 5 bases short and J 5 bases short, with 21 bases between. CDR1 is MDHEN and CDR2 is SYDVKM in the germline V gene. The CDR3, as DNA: TGTGCCAGCAGTACCGGGGGTATAGTTTCAGGGACTGAAGCTTTCTTT. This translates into CASSTGGIVSGTEAFF.